Shown below are 16 T cell receptor beta chains from a single sample sequenced in a study of identical twins. TCRdb re-analysed the 5' RACE reads in MiXCR, keeping a single row per CDR3 protein. The profile shows around 370,000 distinct CDR3 sequences, approximately 9.1% of them singletons. Material for sequencing was naive T cells sorted from blood. The receptors originated from a woman aged 50 to 60 in good health.

This clonotype was seen many times. The chain links TRBV11-2 to TRBJ2-7; TRBD2 agrees at 10 bases. The CDR3 is 16 amino acids. CDR1 and CDR2 from the germline V gene are SGHAT and FQNNGV. The ends lost 0 bases at V and 3 bases at J; junction bases unmatched: 5. CDR3 amino acids: CASSLDFTSGIYEQYF. Here the CDR3 DNA reads TGTGCCAGCAGCTTAGATTTCACTAGCGGGATCTACGAGCAGTACTTC.

This clonotype occurred a few times. The rearrangement links TRBV29-1 to TRBJ2-1; 7 bases align to TRBD2. The CDR3 loop spans 15 amino acids. J was trimmed by 3 bases and V by 4 bases; bases with no gene match: 9. In germline, CDR1 is SQVTM, CDR2 ANQGSEA. CDR3 DNA sequence: TGCAGCGTTGGTGTTGGCGGGAGTCGCTACAATGAGCAGTTCTTC. Translated: CSVGVGGSRYNEQFF.

This chain joins TRBV12-3 or TRBV12-4 and TRBJ2-5; 10 bases align to TRBD2. The CDR3 is 14 amino acids. The J segment lost 4 bases and the V segment lost 6 bases, leaving 5 bases of the junction unmatched. The DNA for the CDR3 is TGTGCCAGCAGAATAGCGGGAGGTAGAGAGACCCAGTACTTC. Protein product: CASRIAGGRETQYF.

A word on this clonotype: This may be a read error: a much more frequent sequence differs by one nucleotide. The rearrangement joins TRBV5-1 to TRBJ2-3, with 7 bases fitting TRBD1. The V segment lost 7 bases and the J segment 9 bases; nucleotides outside the gene matches: 5. This CDR3 contains 11 residues. In germline, CDR1 is SGHRS, CDR2 YFSETQ. CDR3 loop: CASRQGETQYF. CDR3 DNA sequence: TGCGCCAGCCGACAGGGTGAAACGCAGTATTTT.

The J gene is TRBJ1-5, the V gene TRBV12-3 or TRBV12-4; a weak D match, TRBD1 (6 bases). Between the trimmed V and J ends, which lost 5 bases and 0 bases, there was a span of 14 bases. The length of the CDR3 is 16 residues. This chain's CDR3 is CASSQDRSYSNQPQHF. CDR3 in DNA: TGTGCCAGCAGTCAAGACAGGAGCTATAGCAATCAGCCCCAGCATTTT.

The gene calls are TRBV19 and TRBJ1-5; TRBD1 matches 8 bases. The V gene's germline CDR1 is LNHDA and CDR2 SQIVND (reference sequence). Trimming at V came to 6 bases and at J to 0 bases, leaving 7 bases not matched to a gene. CDR3 length: 16 amino acids. In nucleotides, the CDR3 is TGTGCCAGTAGCTATCCAGGACAGGGTAGCAATCAGCCCCAGCATTTT. Its translation: CASSYPGQGSNQPQHF.

The chain combines TRBV5-5 with TRBJ1-2, with a possible D match to TRBD1 (6 bases). This CDR3 region has 15 residues. CDR1 SGHKS and CDR2 YYEKEE come from the germline V gene (reference sequence). V was cut by 0 bases and J by 3 bases, with 12 bases left in between. In DNA form, the CDR3 reads TGTGCCAGCAGCTTGGTAGGCAGGGGTGACTATGGCTACACCTTC. Encoded protein: CASSLVGRGDYGYTF.

This clonotype was detected ten times or more. This sequence joins TRBV19 and TRBJ2-7, with a weak D call TRBD2 (5 bases). The CDR3 spans 14 residues. The germline V gene encodes CDR1 LNHDA and CDR2 SQIVND (reference sequence). V dropped 5 bases and J dropped 2 bases, with 13 bases sitting between them. The CDR3 is CASSPKWRTYEQYF. CDR3 nucleotides: TGTGCCAGTAGTCCCAAGTGGAGGACCTACGAGCAGTACTTC. Full variable domain (rest looked up from reference TRBV19 and TRBJ2-7): DGGITQSPKYLFRKEGQNVTLSCEQNLNHDAMYWYRQDPGQGLRLIYYSQIVNDFQKGDIAEGYSVSREKKESFPLTVTSAQKNPTAFYLCASSPKWRTYEQYFGPGTRLTVT.

This chain links TRBV7-8 with TRBJ2-5; D gene ambiguous. The V and J ends lost 5 bases and 3 bases respectively, with 19 bases between them. In germline, CDR1 is SGHVS, CDR2 FQNEAQ. The CDR3 covers 16 residues. The CDR3 loop reads CASSLTRTVAKETQYF. The CDR3 nucleotides read TGTGCCAGCAGCCTAACCCGGACGGTTGCGAAAGAGACCCAGTACTTC. Drawing the rest from reference TRBV7-8 and TRBJ2-5, the complete variable domain is GAGVSQSPRYKVAKRGQDVALRCDPISGHVSLFWYQQALGQGPEFLTYFQNEAQLDKSGLPSDRFFAERPEGSVSTLKIQRTQQEDSAVYLCASSLTRTVAKETQYFGPGTRLLVL.

This clonotype came up a few times. The V and J genes are TRBV7-9 and TRBJ2-1; D is unresolved. There are 16 residues in the CDR3. Germline CDR1 is SEHNR and CDR2 is FQNEAQ (reference sequence). Trimming pared 1 base from V and 6 bases from J, leaving 16 bases between. CDR3 sequence reads: CASSLELNPRLNEQFF. The CDR3 nucleotides read TGTGCCAGCAGCTTAGAACTTAACCCTCGCCTCAATGAGCAGTTCTTC.

Only a few counts were recorded for this clonotype. This chain connects TRBV7-9 to TRBJ2-1; D remains unclear. The length of the CDR3 is 18 residues. V was pared by 5 bases and J by 3 bases, with 23 bases between. Germline V gives CDR1 SEHNR, CDR2 FQNEAQ (reference sequence). The CDR3 spells CASSATSVAQRFYNEQFF. The CDR3 DNA reads TGTGCCAGCAGCGCGACGTCGGTAGCCCAACGATTCTACAATGAGCAGTTCTTC.

There are a few counts of this clonotype. V gene TRBV19 combines with J gene TRBJ1-1, with a tentative D call TRBD1 (6 bases). The CDR3 has 13 residues. Germline V gives CDR1 LNHDA, CDR2 SQIVND (reference sequence). With 8 bases removed from V and 7 bases from J, the gap between germline ends came to 17 bases. CDR3 protein: CASRPRGSGEAFF. DNA of the CDR3: TGTGCCAGTCGCCCCAGGGGTTCTGGTGAAGCTTTCTTT.

A few counts support this clonotype. The V and J genes are TRBV7-9 and TRBJ2-1; D possibly corresponds to TRBD1 (6 bases). This CDR3 has 13 amino acids. Trimming removed 7 bases from V and 3 bases from J, with 10 bases in between. Per the germline V gene, CDR1 is SEHNR and CDR2 is FQNEAQ (reference sequence). CDR3 protein: CASMDRVYNEQFF. The CDR3 DNA follows: TGTGCCAGCATGGACAGAGTCTACAATGAGCAGTTCTTC.

This chain connects TRBV11-3 to TRBJ1-1, with TRBD1 matching 9 bases. Looked up from germline, CDR1 is SGHNT and CDR2 is YENEEA. J gave up 1 base and V 0 bases, and 6 bases lay outside the gene matches. CDR3 length equals 17 residues. CDR3 region: CASSLERGDRANTEAFF. The CDR3 DNA follows: TGTGCCAGCAGCTTAGAGCGGGGGGACAGGGCGAACACTGAAGCTTTCTTT.

This chain links TRBV2 with TRBJ2-3; D might be TRBD2 (5 bases). The germline V and J ends were trimmed by 8 bases and 3 bases, with 9 bases remaining between them. Per germline, CDR1 SNHLY and CDR2 FYNNEI. The CDR3 contains 12 residues. CDR3 region: CASVRVTDTQYF. CDR3 DNA sequence: TGTGCCAGCGTGAGGGTAACAGATACGCAGTATTTT.

V usage is TRBV29-1 and J usage is TRBJ2-7; D might be TRBD1 (5 bases). Trimming removed 7 bases at V and 2 bases at J, with 15 bases between. Germline V gives CDR1 SQVTM, CDR2 ANQGSEA. The CDR3 extends over 13 amino acids. CDR3 nucleotide sequence: TGCAGCGCCCGGACAATACTAACCTACGAGCAGTACTTC. Protein: CSARTILTYEQYF.